Presented here are 11 T cell receptor beta chains from one specimen sequenced in a study of CD8 T cells in ankylosing spondylitis. TCRdb processed the 5' RACE reads anew with MiXCR; each CDR3 protein has one entry. The sample carries some 150,000 distinct CDR3 sequences, around 45% recorded once. The sample was synovial fluid, either unsorted or a sorted T cell fraction (not recorded which). These receptors all stem from a male donor with ankylosing spondylitis.

The table lists this clonotype with a few counts. This rearrangement joins TRBV12-3 or TRBV12-4 to TRBJ1-2; a weak D match, TRBD1 (5 bases). This CDR3 is built from 14 residues. The V and J ends lost 11 bases and 8 bases respectively, with 24 bases between them. The CDR3 DNA sequence: TGTGCCTTCGCCCGGGGGACTAGACGTAAAGGCTACACCTTC. The encoded protein is CAFARGTRRKGYTF.

This clonotype was seen a few times. The chain couples TRBV5-1 to TRBJ2-7; D tentatively reads TRBD1 or TRBD2 (5 bases each). Germline lookup yields CDR1 SGHRS and CDR2 YFSETQ. CDR3 length equals 16 residues. V lost 0 bases and J lost 0, with 13 bases in between. CDR3 DNA: TGCGCCAGCAGCTTGGTGGCGGACACTAGCTCCTACGAGCAGTACTTC. Translated, it gives CASSLVADTSSYEQYF.

J is TRBJ2-2 and V is TRBV24-1, with TRBD1 identical over 10 bases. With 5 bases clipped from V and 6 bases from J, the junction kept 5 bases outside the gene matches. The CDR3 is made up of 15 amino acids. Germline V gives CDR1 KGHDR, CDR2 SFDVKD. CDR3 residues: CATSVGTGEAGELFF. CDR3 DNA: TGTGCCACCAGTGTTGGGACAGGGGAGGCCGGGGAGCTGTTTTTT.

This clonotype was counted many times. This chain connects TRBV25-1 to TRBJ2-1; tentatively, D is TRBD2 (6 bases). The CDR3 is 14 amino acids. Germline CDR1 and CDR2: MGHDK and SYGVNS. Trimming stripped 1 base from V and 5 bases from J, with 9 bases between. The CDR3 protein is CASSEWGGDNEQFF. CDR3 nucleotides: TGTGCCAGCAGTGAATGGGGAGGAGACAATGAGCAGTTCTTC.

This sequence joins TRBV27 and TRBJ2-2; D perhaps matches TRBD2 (5 bases). The CDR3 is 13 residues long. V lost 5 bases and J lost 5, with 9 bases in between. Germline V gene sequence: CDR1 MNHEY, CDR2 SMNVEV (reference sequence). The CDR3 protein is CASSPPGTGELFF. The CDR3 nucleotides read TGTGCCAGCAGTCCTCCGGGGACCGGGGAGCTGTTTTTT.

The chain combines TRBV7-2 with TRBJ2-5, with D tentatively TRBD2 (7 bases). Germline CDR1 is SGHTA and CDR2 is FQGNSA. V lost 1 base and J 4 bases, leaving 16 bases between the germline ends. The CDR3 has 16 amino acids. The CDR3 sequence is CASSLVLRGGGETQYF. The CDR3 DNA reads as TGTGCCAGCAGCTTAGTGCTTCGCGGGGGCGGAGAGACCCAGTACTTC.

This chain connects TRBV10-3 to TRBJ2-3, with a possible D match to TRBD2 (7 bases). The CDR3 has 14 residues. The V end lost 11 bases, the J end lost 9 bases, and 24 bases lay between the germline ends. The germline CDR1 and CDR2 sequences are ENHRY and SYGVKD. CDR3 sequence (DNA): TGTGCCTCCCGTAGGGGGGGGGCCAAGCGGACGCAGTATTTT. Protein: CASRRGGAKRTQYF.

This clonotype occurred a few times. The chain carries TRBV20-1 and TRBJ2-5; D gene ambiguous. This CDR3 region has 14 residues. Trimming pared 1 base from V and 2 bases from J, leaving 11 bases between. Germline CDR1 reads DFQATT; CDR2 reads SNEGSKA (reference sequence). The CDR3 bases are TGCAGTGCTAGAGGTCCGTCGGCACAAGAGACCCAGTACTTC. Protein: CSARGPSAQETQYF.

The chain joins TRBV28 to TRBJ2-3; possible D gene TRBD2, 6 bases. Germline V gene sequence: CDR1 MDHEN, CDR2 SYDVKM. V was cut by 6 bases and J by 9 bases, with 19 bases left in between. The CDR3 sequence is 14 residues long. The CDR3 reads CASSPARLDPTQYF. For the CDR3, the DNA is TGTGCCAGCAGCCCGGCACGACTAGATCCCACGCAGTATTTT.

This clonotype has ten or more counts. This chain joins TRBV6-5 and TRBJ2-2; tentatively, D is TRBD1 or TRBD2 (6 bases each). Deletions cut 4 bases from V and 4 bases from J, with 13 bases between. CDR3 length equals 15 residues. CDR1 is MNHEY, CDR2 SVGAGI, per germline. CDR3 DNA: TGTGCCAGCAGTTGGGGGGACACAGTCACCGGGGAGCTGTTTTTT. It yields the protein CASSWGDTVTGELFF.

J is TRBJ2-7 and V is TRBV5-1, with no clear D. V was trimmed by 2 bases and J by 3 bases, leaving 18 bases between them. Germline CDR1 is SGHRS and CDR2 is YFSETQ. CDR3 length: 16 residues. DNA of the CDR3: TGCGCCAGCAGCTTCCGTCAGAGCGTGAGTCTCTACGAGCAGTACTTC. It translates to CASSFRQSVSLYEQYF.